This is a list of T cell receptor beta chains from one sample in a study of cytomegalovirus exposure and HLA in healthy donors. Repertoires were generated with immunoSEQ multiplex PCR, while TCRdb's copy carries only in-frame clones and drops some. This sample yields fewer than 200,000 clones, of which approximately 81% are seen a single time; 1.5% belongs to the top ten. The sample comprised PBMCs. The receptors stem from a male donor in good health and CMV-seronegative. Each CDR3 is given with its conserved first and last residue. A D gene is named only where the DNA matches it firmly. The size of a clone is reported for some rows only, either as once, few or many, or as a class for expanded clones.

J gene | CDR3 length | D gene | clone size | V gene | CDR3 protein
TRBJ2-1 | 15 | . | . | TRBV9 | CASSVGRVKLDEQFF
TRBJ1-5 | 14 | TRBD1 | . | TRBV13 | CASSVGGRNQPQHF
TRBJ2-5 | 16 | . | . | TRBV28 | CASSPFMGRHQETQYF
TRBJ2-1 | 16 | TRBD2 | once | TRBV29-1 | CSVAGSGGAVANEQFF
TRBJ2-7 | 10 | TRBD1 | . | TRBV29-1 | CSVTGGEQYF
TRBJ2-1 | 15 | . | . | TRBV27 | CASTPEEGTYNEQFF
TRBJ2-1 | 16 | . | few | TRBV10-1 | CASSGPETCSYNEQFF
TRBJ1-1 | 12 | TRBD1 | . | TRBV7-9 | CPEGQGDTEAFF
TRBJ1-1 | 12 | . | few | TRBV5-4 | CASRHGTNEAFF
TRBJ2-7 | 13 | . | once | TRBV2 | CASSEGPAYEQYF
TRBJ2-5 | 14 | TRBD1 | . | TRBV5-1 | CASSLGQGVETQYF
TRBJ1-2 | 14 | . | . | TRBV7-2 | CASSLVRTQAGYTF
TRBJ1-1 | 16 | . | . | TRBV12-5 | CASGFHPPGANTEAFF
. | 13 | TRBD1 | . | TRBV5-1 | CASYRDRANEQYF
TRBJ1-5 | 15 | TRBD1 | . | TRBV15 | CATSRGGTAYQPQHF
TRBJ2-5 | 15 | TRBD1 | . | TRBV7-2 | CASSALGRGKETQYF
TRBJ2-1 | 15 | TRBD2 | . | TRBV28 | CASSPHSGHHNEQFF
TRBJ1-1 | 13 | . | . | TRBV14 | CASSLKRNAEAFF
TRBJ2-7 | 17 | TRBD2 | . | TRBV5-1 | CASSPLAGGPITYEQYF
TRBJ1-2 | 16 | . | once | TRBV28 | CASSGPQGEVNYGYTF
TRBJ2-2 | 16 | . | . | TRBV6-1 | CASSEWFRANTGELFF
TRBJ2-5 | 18 | . | . | TRBV21-1 | CASSNTGPGQTYQETQYF
TRBJ1-5 | 15 | . | . | TRBV18 | CASSPESGLGQPQHF
TRBJ1-2 | 17 | . | . | TRBV28 | CASSFLGQGRTNYGYTF
TRBJ1-2 | 15 | . | . | TRBV5-1 | CASSGGGTGSYGYTF
TRBJ2-3 | 15 | . | . | TRBV5-1 | CASSLDNPSTDTQYF
TRBJ2-5 | 12 | . | . | TRBV2 | CASGQIQETQYF
TRBJ1-4 | 16 | TRBD1 | . | TRBV5-1 | CASSGQGAGLSEKLFF
TRBJ1-6 | 14 | . | . | TRBV5-1 | CASSKGGANSPLHF
TRBJ1-1 | 15 | . | . | TRBV5-1 | CASSLGRGWNTEAFF
TRBJ2-4 | 15 | . | . | TRBV6-4 | CASSDPEIAKNIQYF
TRBJ2-5 | 15 | . | . | TRBV9 | CASSVLIGAEETQYF
TRBJ1-2 | 15 | . | . | TRBV15 | CATSRRPPRDYGYTF
TRBJ2-2 | 15 | . | few | TRBV2 | CASSAGLTNTGELFF
TRBJ2-5 | 16 | . | . | TRBV10-1 | CASSELPGLFLETQYF
TRBJ2-1 | 17 | TRBD1 | . | TRBV9 | CASSVGNRDRASDEQFF
TRBJ1-5 | 15 | TRBD1 | . | TRBV19 | CATRPTGVGNQPQHF
TRBJ2-5 | 14 | . | few | TRBV30 | CAWSGSTVIETQYF
TRBJ1-2 | 13 | . | . | TRBV5-1 | CASGESQMYGYTF